These 17 T cell receptor beta chains were sequenced from one sample in a study of CD4 T cells in relation to SARS-CoV-2 and coronaviruses. Their recognized antigens are unknown. Method: immunoSEQ multiplex PCR; TCRdb's copy keeps in-frame clones and lacks some. The sample lists around 45,000 clones; around 80% were seen once. The sample consisted of naive CD4+ T cells from PBMCs, cultured in vitro. Indicated subset: naive CD4+ T cells isolated by negative enrichment. The receptors were gathered from an adult with COVID-19.

In its sample, this clone was seen a few times. This chain joins TRBV19 and TRBJ1-1, with D uncertain. CDR1 and CDR2 from the germline V gene are LNHDA and SQIVND (reference sequence). The CDR3 is made up of 13 amino acids. V was pared by 5 bases and J by 10 bases, with 17 bases between. CDR3 in DNA: TGTGCCAGTAGTGTCCGGGCCTCCGAACCAGCTTTCTTT. Translating it yields CASSVRASEPAFF.

The rearrangement links TRBV10-3 to TRBJ1-2, with D perhaps matching TRBD1 (6 bases). The CDR3 is 15 residues long. In germline, CDR1 is ENHRY, CDR2 SYGVKD. Trimming pared 2 bases from V and 2 bases from J, leaving 12 bases between. CDR3 coding DNA: TGTGCCATCAGTGAGCTTCCAGGGGTCAACTATGGCTACACCTTC. As protein: CAISELPGVNYGYTF.

This sequence joins TRBV7-9 and TRBJ2-1, with 10 positions matching TRBD2. The CDR3 has 15 amino acids. V shed 5 bases and J 7 bases; nucleotides not matched to a gene: 8. The germline V gene has CDR1 SEHNR and CDR2 FQNEAQ (reference sequence). The CDR3 DNA reads TGTGCCAGCAGCCAAGGACTAGCGGAGACTAATGAGCAGTTCTTC. This sequence encodes CASSQGLAETNEQFF.

This chain links TRBV4-1 with TRBJ1-4, with D tentatively TRBD1 (5 bases). CDR1 MGHRA and CDR2 YSYEKL come from the germline V gene. Trimming removed 1 base from V and 4 bases from J, with 25 bases in between. The CDR3 has 20 amino acids. The CDR3 nucleotides are TGCGCCAGCAGCCAAGCCAGCCTCCCGGGGGTTCGGAGGGATAATGAAAAACTGTTTTTT. It codes for CASSQASLPGVRRDNEKLFF.

This chain connects TRBV24-1 to TRBJ2-1; TRBD2 matches at 15 bases. V trimming: 5 bases; J trimming: 9 bases; junction bases outside the gene matches: 25. This CDR3 spans 22 amino acids. The germline CDR1 and CDR2 sequences are KGHDR and SFDVKD. CDR3 protein: CATSAPRLGGLAGGRAAGEQFF. The CDR3 nucleotides are TGTGCCACCAGTGCCCCGCGTTTAGGGGGACTAGCGGGAGGAAGGGCCGCGGGTGAGCAGTTCTTC.

In its sample, this clone was seen a few times. The chain joins TRBV10-1 to TRBJ2-1; D perhaps matches TRBD2 (6 bases). CDR1 and CDR2 from the germline V gene are WNHNN and SYGVQD (reference sequence). V gave up 3 bases and J gave up 4 bases, with 7 bases separating them. The CDR3 sequence is 13 residues long. The CDR3 nucleotides are TGCGCCAGCAGTGATAGCGGATACAATGAGCAGTTCTTC. Its translation is CASSDSGYNEQFF.

The rearrangement uses TRBV19 and TRBJ2-2; TRBD1 matches at 9 bases. The CDR3 has 17 amino acids. J was trimmed by 2 bases and V by 3 bases; bases with no gene match: 7. Germline V gene data show CDR1 as LNHDA and CDR2 as SQIVND (reference sequence). CDR3 in DNA: TGTGCCAGTAGTATTTGGACAGGGGACCCCAACACCGGGGAGCTGTTTTTT. Translated, it gives CASSIWTGDPNTGELFF.

J is TRBJ2-1 and V is TRBV5-4, with 9 bases aligning to TRBD2. The CDR3 has 16 residues. CDR1 is SGHNT and CDR2 is YYREEE in the germline V gene (reference sequence). V lost 5 bases and J lost 0; bases outside the gene matches: 6. Here the CDR3 DNA reads TGTGCCAGCAGTTTAGCGGGAGTTAGCTCCTACAATGAGCAGTTCTTC. Protein product: CASSLAGVSSYNEQFF. The full variable domain, with the rest looked up from reference TRBV5-4 and TRBJ2-1, is ETGVTQSPTHLIKTRGQQVTLRCSSQSGHNTVSWYQQALGQGPQFIFQYYREEENGRGNFPPRFSGLQFPNYSSELNVNALELDDSALYLCASSLAGVSSYNEQFFGPGTRLTVL.

In its sample, this clone was seen once. This chain joins TRBV29-1 and TRBJ2-5; weak D call: TRBD2 (5 bases). Trimming removed 4 bases at V and 5 bases at J, with 14 bases between. The CDR3 spans 13 residues. Germline assignment: CDR1 SQVTM and CDR2 ANQGSEA. The CDR3 spells CSVARGGRETQYF. The CDR3 DNA sequence: TGCAGCGTTGCCAGAGGCGGGCGGGAGACCCAGTACTTC.

The chain has TRBV7-8 and TRBJ2-1; no reliable D call. Trimming took 4 bases from V and 4 from J, leaving 11 bases between them. Germline V CDR1 and CDR2: SGHVS, FQNEAQ. The CDR3 has 14 residues. The CDR3 nucleotides read TGTGCCAGCAGCTCAGATTCTCCGTACAATGAGCAGTTCTTC. Translated, it gives CASSSDSPYNEQFF.

The rearrangement uses TRBV7-8 and TRBJ2-1; TRBD2 matches at 8 bases. From germline, CDR1 is SGHVS and CDR2 FQNEAQ. The CDR3 covers 15 residues. V shed 4 bases, J shed 6 bases, and the junction held 8 bases outside the gene matches. The CDR3 DNA follows: TGTGCCAGCAGCTCTGAAGCGGGAGTGAGCAATGAGCAGTTCTTC. This codes for CASSSEAGVSNEQFF. The full variable domain, completed using reference TRBV7-8 and TRBJ2-1, is GAGVSQSPRYKVAKRGQDVALRCDPISGHVSLFWYQQALGQGPEFLTYFQNEAQLDKSGLPSDRFFAERPEGSVSTLKIQRTQQEDSAVYLCASSSEAGVSNEQFFGPGTRLTVL.

This clone was seen just once. In DNA, the CDR3 is TGTGCCAGAAGCTTAGATGAAGAGACCCAGTACTTC. Its translation: CARSLDEETQYF. This chain links TRBV5-3 with TRBJ2-5, with D unclear. TRBV5-3 is designated an ORF whose function remains uncertain. The CDR3 is 12 residues long. Between the trimmed V and J ends, which lost 2 bases and 3 bases, there was a span of 5 bases.

This clone was counted only a few times. This chain joins TRBV7-8 and TRBJ1-1; tentative D call: TRBD1 (5 bases). This CDR3 is 12 amino acids long. Trimming took off 5 bases at V and 5 bases at J, with 9 bases between the two ends. The germline gives CDR1 SGHVS, CDR2 FQNEAQ. DNA of the CDR3: TGTGCCAGCAGCCCTCAGGGAACTGAAGCTTTCTTT. Its translation is CASSPQGTEAFF. Full variable domain (remainder filled in from reference TRBV7-8 and TRBJ1-1): GAGVSQSPRYKVAKRGQDVALRCDPISGHVSLFWYQQALGQGPEFLTYFQNEAQLDKSGLPSDRFFAERPEGSVSTLKIQRTQQEDSAVYLCASSPQGTEAFFGQGTRLTVV.

The chain links TRBV28 to TRBJ2-3; TRBD2 aligns across 8 bases. The CDR3 covers 17 residues. Germline values: CDR1 MDHEN, CDR2 SYDVKM. With 4 bases clipped from V and 2 bases from J, the junction kept 11 bases outside the gene matches. The CDR3: CASSSNYKLADTDTQYF. The CDR3 bases are TGTGCCAGCAGTTCTAACTATAAACTAGCGGACACAGATACGCAGTATTTT.

This sequence joins TRBV7-7 and TRBJ2-5; possibly TRBD2 for D (6 bases). The CDR3 is made up of 15 amino acids. Germline V gene lookup returns CDR1 SSHAT and CDR2 FNYEAQ (reference sequence). The ends were cut back, 4 bases at V and 1 base at J, with 13 bases in the middle. CDR3 nucleotide sequence: TGTGCCAGCAGCTCCCTTAGCGGACTCCAAGAGACCCAGTACTTC. It translates to CASSSLSGLQETQYF.

This rearrangement joins TRBV5-1 to TRBJ2-3; either TRBD1 or TRBD2 may supply D (7 bases each). CDR3 length equals 14 residues. Trimming cost V 3 bases and J 6 bases, with 14 bases left between them. The germline gives CDR1 SGHRS, CDR2 YFSETQ. CDR3 loop: CASSWQGGGDTQYF. In DNA, the CDR3 is TGCGCCAGCAGCTGGCAGGGGGGAGGGGATACGCAGTATTTT.

V usage is TRBV11-2 and J usage is TRBJ2-7, with D maybe TRBD2 (5 bases). V gave up 5 bases and J gave up 3 bases, with 14 bases separating them. The germline V gene has CDR1 SGHAT and CDR2 FQNNGV. The CDR3 has 14 residues. The CDR3 sequence is CASSKIRGYYEQYF. The CDR3 DNA reads TGTGCCAGCAGCAAGATCCGGGGATACTACGAGCAGTACTTC. The full variable domain, in which reference TRBV11-2 and TRBJ2-7 provide the parts outside the CDR3, is EAGVAQSPRYKIIEKRQSVAFWCNPISGHATLYWYQQILGQGPKLLIQFQNNGVVDDSQLPKDRFSAERLKGVDSTLKIQPAKLEDSAVYLCASSKIRGYYEQYFGPGTRLTVT.